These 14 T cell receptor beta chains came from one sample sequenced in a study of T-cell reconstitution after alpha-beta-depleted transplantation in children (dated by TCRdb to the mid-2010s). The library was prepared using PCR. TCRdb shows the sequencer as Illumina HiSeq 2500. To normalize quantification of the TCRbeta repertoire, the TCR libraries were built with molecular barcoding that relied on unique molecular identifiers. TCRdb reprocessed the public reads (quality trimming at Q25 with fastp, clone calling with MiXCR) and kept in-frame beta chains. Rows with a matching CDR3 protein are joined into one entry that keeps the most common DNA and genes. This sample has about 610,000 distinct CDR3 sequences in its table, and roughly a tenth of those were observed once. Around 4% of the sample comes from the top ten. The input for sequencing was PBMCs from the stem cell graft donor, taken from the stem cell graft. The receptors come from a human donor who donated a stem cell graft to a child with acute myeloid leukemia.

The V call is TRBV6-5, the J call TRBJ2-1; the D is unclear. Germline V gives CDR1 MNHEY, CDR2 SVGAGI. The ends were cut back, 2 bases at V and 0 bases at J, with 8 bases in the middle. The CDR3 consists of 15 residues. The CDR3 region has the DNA TGTGCCAGCAGTTACGGGCACAGCTCCTACAATGAGCAGTTCTTC. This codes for CASSYGHSSYNEQFF.

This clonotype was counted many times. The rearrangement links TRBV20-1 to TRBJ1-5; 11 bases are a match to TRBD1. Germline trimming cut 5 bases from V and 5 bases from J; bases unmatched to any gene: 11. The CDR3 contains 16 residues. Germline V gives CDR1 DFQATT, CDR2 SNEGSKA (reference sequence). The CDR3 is CSARTGGASRDQPQHF. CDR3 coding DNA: TGCAGTGCTCGGACAGGGGGCGCGTCCCGCGATCAGCCCCAGCATTTT.

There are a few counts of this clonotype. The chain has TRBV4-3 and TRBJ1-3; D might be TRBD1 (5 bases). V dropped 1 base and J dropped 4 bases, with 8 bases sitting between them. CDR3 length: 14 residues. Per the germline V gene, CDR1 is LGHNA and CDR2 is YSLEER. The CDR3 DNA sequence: TGCGCCAGCAGCCAAGGGGGACTCGGAAACACCATATATTTT. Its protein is CASSQGGLGNTIYF.

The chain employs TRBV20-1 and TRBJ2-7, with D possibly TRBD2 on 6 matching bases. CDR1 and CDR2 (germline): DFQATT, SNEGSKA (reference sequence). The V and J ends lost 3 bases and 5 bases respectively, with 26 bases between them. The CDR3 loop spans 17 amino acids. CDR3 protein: CSASPFGRIGTGDEQYF. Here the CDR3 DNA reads TGCAGTGCTAGTCCCTTTGGTCGAATTGGGACTGGTGACGAGCAGTACTTC.

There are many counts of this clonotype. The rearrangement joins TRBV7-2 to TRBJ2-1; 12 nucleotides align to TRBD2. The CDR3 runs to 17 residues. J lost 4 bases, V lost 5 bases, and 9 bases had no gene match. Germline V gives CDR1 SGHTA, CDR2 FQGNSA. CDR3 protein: CASSTRLAGVSYNEQFF. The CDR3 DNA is TGTGCCAGCAGCACAAGACTAGCGGGAGTGTCTTACAATGAGCAGTTCTTC.

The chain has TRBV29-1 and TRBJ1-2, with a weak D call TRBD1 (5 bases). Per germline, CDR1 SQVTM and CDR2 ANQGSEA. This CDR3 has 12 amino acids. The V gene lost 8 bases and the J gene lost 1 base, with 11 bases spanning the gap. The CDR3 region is CSPVGLNYGYTF. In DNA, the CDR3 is TGCAGCCCTGTGGGACTTAACTATGGCTACACCTTC.

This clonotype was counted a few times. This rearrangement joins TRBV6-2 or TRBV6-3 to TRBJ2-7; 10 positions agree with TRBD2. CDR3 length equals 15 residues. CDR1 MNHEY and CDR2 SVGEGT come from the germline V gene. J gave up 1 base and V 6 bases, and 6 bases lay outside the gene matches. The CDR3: CASRDSGRSSYEQYF. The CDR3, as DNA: TGTGCCAGCAGGGATAGCGGGAGGTCATCCTACGAGCAGTACTTC.

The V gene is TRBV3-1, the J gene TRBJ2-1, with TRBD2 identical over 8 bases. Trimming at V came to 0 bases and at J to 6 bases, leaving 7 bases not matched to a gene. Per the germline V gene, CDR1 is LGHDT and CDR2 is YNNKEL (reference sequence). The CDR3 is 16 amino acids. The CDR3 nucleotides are TGTGCCAGCAGCCAAGATTGGAATAGCGGGACCAATGAGCAGTTCTTC. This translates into CASSQDWNSGTNEQFF.

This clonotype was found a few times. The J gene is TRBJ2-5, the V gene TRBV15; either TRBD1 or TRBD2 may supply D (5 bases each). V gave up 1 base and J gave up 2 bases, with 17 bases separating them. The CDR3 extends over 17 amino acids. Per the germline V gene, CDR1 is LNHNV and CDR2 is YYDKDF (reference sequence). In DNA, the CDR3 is TGTGCCACCAGCAGAGGGGGGTCTACGGGTTGGCAAGAGACCCAGTACTTC. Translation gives CATSRGGSTGWQETQYF.

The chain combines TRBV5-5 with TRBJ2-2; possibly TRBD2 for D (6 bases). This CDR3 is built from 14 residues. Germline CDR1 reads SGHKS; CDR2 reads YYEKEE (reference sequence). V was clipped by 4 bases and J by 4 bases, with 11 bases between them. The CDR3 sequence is CASSRDLLTGELFF. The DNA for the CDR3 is TGTGCCAGCAGCAGGGACTTACTCACCGGGGAGCTGTTTTTT. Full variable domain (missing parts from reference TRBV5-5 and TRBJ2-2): DAGVTQSPTHLIKTRGQQVTLRCSPISGHKSVSWYQQVLGQGPQFIFQYYEKEERGRGNFPDRFSARQFPNYSSELNVNALLLGDSALYLCASSRDLLTGELFFGEGSRLTVL.

The CDR3 is CAISESGQGASYEQYF. CDR3 nucleotide sequence: TGTGCCATCAGTGAGTCCGGACAGGGCGCCTCCTACGAGCAGTACTTC. The chain carries TRBV10-3 and TRBJ2-7, with 8 bases aligning to TRBD1. The CDR3 runs to 16 residues. V was pared by 0 bases and J by 0 bases, with 4 bases of the junction left unmatched. Germline V CDR1 and CDR2: ENHRY, SYGVKD.

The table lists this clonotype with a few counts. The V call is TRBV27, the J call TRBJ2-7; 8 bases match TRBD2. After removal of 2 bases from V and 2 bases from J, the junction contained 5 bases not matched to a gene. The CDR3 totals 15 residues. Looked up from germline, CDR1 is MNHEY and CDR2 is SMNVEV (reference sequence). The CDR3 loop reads CASSLLPGGPYEQYF. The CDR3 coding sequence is TGTGCCAGCAGTTTACTACCGGGAGGGCCCTACGAGCAGTACTTC.

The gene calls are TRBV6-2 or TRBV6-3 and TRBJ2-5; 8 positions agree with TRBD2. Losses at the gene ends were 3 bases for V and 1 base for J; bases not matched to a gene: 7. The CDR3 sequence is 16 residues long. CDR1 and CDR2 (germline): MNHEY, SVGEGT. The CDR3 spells CASSYSLAELQETQYF. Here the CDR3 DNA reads TGTGCCAGCAGTTATTCACTAGCGGAACTCCAAGAGACCCAGTACTTC.

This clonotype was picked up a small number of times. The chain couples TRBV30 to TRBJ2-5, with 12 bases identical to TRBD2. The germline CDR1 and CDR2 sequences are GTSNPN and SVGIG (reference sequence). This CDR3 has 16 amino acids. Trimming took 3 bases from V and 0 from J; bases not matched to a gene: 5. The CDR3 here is CAWSAGTSGYQETQYF. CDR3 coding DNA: TGTGCCTGGAGCGCAGGGACTAGCGGGTACCAAGAGACCCAGTACTTC.